This record concerns one T cell receptor beta chain sequence. Its antigen target is currently unknown. Per-base qualities were not stored, and no clone one base away is much larger. Taken from cysteine to phenylalanine, the CDR3 has 15 residues. The sequence is cut down to CDR3 DNA, 45 bases in frame from base 1. Trimming costs V 6 bases and J 3 bases, and their ends lie 17 bases apart. CDR1 and CDR2 were assigned from the germline V gene as SGHRS and YFSETQ. The data derive from a study of cytomegalovirus exposure and HLA in healthy donors (dated by TCRdb to 2016 to 2017). Background for the entire study: An earlier analysis of 587 of the donors reported approximately 300 Gb of sequence data and 100 million to 120 million unique TCR beta sequences obtained from about 200 million T cells. Typing coverage varied by locus: about 620-640 donors for A, B, C, DRB1 and DQB1; roughly 510 for DQA1; around 570 for DPA1; roughly 450 for DPB1. Using immunosequencing, the study profiled T cell repertoires from 500 to 800 subjects and related those repertoires to cytomegalovirus serostatus. On average, around 230,000 unique TCR beta nucleotide sequences were sequenced per donor among 350 to 400 genotyped donors of the cohort, with roughly 19% of those sequences being non-productive. HLA typing covered class I and class II loci at four-digit resolution. All discovery cohort repertoires had been generated on a single sequencing platform. Approximately 300 gigabases of sequencing data and 70 million to 95 million unique TCR sequences made up an early release that covered 500 to 650 HLA-typed donors. High-throughput TCR immunosequencing, statistical association of individual TCRs with disease status, and machine learning were combined to predict cytomegalovirus infection status. A later analysis re-analyzed previously published TCR beta repertoires from roughly 690 donors and added high-resolution HLA genotyping to study TCR occurrence patterns. The study was designed to test whether signatures of past pathogen exposure could be identified by cataloging public T cell receptors. A later genetic analysis used genome-wide SNP genotypes for about three fifths of the 666 donors, treating that subset as a discovery cohort. The later analysis used no new phenotypic data to find candidate immune exposures, relying instead on TCR beta sequences and their occurrence across donors. In addition to the first cohort of roughly 670 subjects, a separate validation cohort of over 90 different subjects was used. Roughly 5 DR-DQ haplotypes were handled as single units for association and clustering because linkage in the cohort was strong. Donor age, sex, ethnicity and CMV serostatus were compiled alongside the repertoire data. Among the roughly 400 genotyped donors, 81% belonged to the genetic ancestry cluster associated with self-reported Caucasian donors. In an earlier analysis of a few hundred of the donors, high-throughput TCR beta sequencing was used to judge whether each TCR beta V gene segment behaved as functional or pseudogenic.

Library generation was performed with the immunoSEQ multiplex PCR assay. The multiplex PCR relied on a mix of 60 forward primers for TCR Vbeta segments and 13 reverse primers for TCR Jbeta segments. The CDR3 region of rearranged TCR beta genes was amplified from genomic DNA by a multiplex PCR assay. The amplified TCR beta libraries were sequenced on the Illumina HiSeq System as 87-base-pair reads. On the authors' methods: A later analysis counted some 74 million unique TCR beta chains across the 550 to 800 repertoires, and approximately 11 million of these chains were shared by at least two donors. Raw reads were error-corrected and collapsed into unique sequences by a nearest-neighbor algorithm in which closely related sequences were merged to remove PCR and sequencing errors. V, D and J gene segments were assigned by aligning CDR3 sequences to IMGT reference sequences. For a sequence to be retained, a match of at least six nucleotides was required to both a V gene segment and a J gene segment. Rearrangements were called productive when the CDR3 lacked stop codons and stayed in frame with V and J; all others were non-productive. Following IMGT convention, CDR3 was defined as the stretch from the second conserved V-encoded cysteine up to the conserved J-encoded phenylalanine. The earlier analysis of about 610 of the donors excluded any sequence lacking an unambiguous match to a single V gene segment. In an earlier analysis of approximately 550 of the donors, V segments were called functional above 56.7% productive rearrangements and were called segregating when the between-donor standard deviation exceeded 5%. A statistical classification framework was built to diagnose cytomegalovirus status from the catalog of TCR beta chain sequences. A later analysis assigned V and J genes by comparing TCR nucleotide sequences with IMGT/GENE-DB human TR gene sequences. The TCRdist pipeline was used in a later analysis to assign CDR3 sequences and most-parsimonious VDJ recombination scenarios. In a later analysis, each TCR beta chain was defined by its CDR3 amino acid sequence together with its V-gene family, and reads without a unique V-gene family were excluded. To address suspected cross-contamination and a sequencing artifact, a later analysis removed around 600 highly shared, low-generation-probability nucleotide sequences. For each public chain, a later analysis derived a clonal expansion index from normalized ranks of inferred template counts within each repertoire. In a later analysis, generation probabilities were computed using a VDJ recombination model fitted to out-of-frame rearrangements, and the results were checked against IGoR. In a later analysis, hypergeometric tests were used to score TCR-TCR, TCR-HLA and TCR-CMV co-occurrence, with a repertoire-size bias correction applied to TCR pairs. A later analysis estimated false discovery rates by permuting HLA or CMV assignments 20 times. In a later analysis, co-occurring TCRs were grouped with DBSCAN, and TCRdist sequence similarity was added when clustering was performed within HLA-allele-positive subsets. Repertoires with fewer than 30,000 or more than 120,000 public chains, plus five repertoires with anomalous nucleotide sharing, were excluded from co-occurrence clustering. The source is immuneACCESS, and TCRdb retained only in-frame sequences with V and J called. Part of the clones is not carried over; for the studies checked, unresolved V genes explain less than half of this, and the remainder is unexplained. Clonal size and the V and J genes are those of that table, whereas D and trimming came from the DNA. Within this sample are some 66,000 clones, with approximately 80% of them counted one time only. The top ten clones comprise less than 3% of the sample.

The cohort was made up of 666 healthy bone marrow donors. All cohort members were sampled while nominally healthy, although unrecorded immune exposures were likely present. The donor tested CMV seronegative and was one of the 352 seronegative cohort members. A peripheral blood sample was provided by each donor, and peripheral blood mononuclear cells were used for TCR beta sequencing. Genomic DNA extraction from the blood cell samples was performed with the Qiagen DNeasy Blood Extraction Kit. Overall results and qualifications from the work: The 87-base-pair reads could not distinguish some IMGT-functional V segments, including TRBV6-2 and TRBV6-3, so those segments were excluded. A later genetic analysis reported fewer N-insertions in productive TCRs among donors in an Asian-associated ancestry cluster than the roughly 650-donor mean. A later analysis reported that several top co-occurrence clusters appeared linked to parvovirus B19, influenza, CMV and Epstein-Barr virus. A cluster of highly shared sequence variants was judged likely to be a technical artifact of the sequencing pipeline. Sequencing depth was assumed to be roughly uniform across donors in the presence/absence analyses, though that assumption may not hold. Most CMV-associated TCR beta chains appeared to be HLA-restricted in a later analysis, and the HLA associations seemed to be driven largely by CMV exposure. Linkage disequilibrium might explain the correlated functional status among segregating V segments, but an unknown experimental factor could not be ruled out. Broadly in line with IMGT annotations, most TCR beta V segments showed up in productive rearrangements about 87% or about 30% of the time in an earlier analysis of 450 to 600 of the donors. In a later analysis, HLA-associated TCR beta chains showed more clonal expansion and lower generation probabilities than non-associated chains that were equally common. According to a later analysis, TCR association rates differed among HLA loci, with DRB1 alleles showing the most associated TCRs and HLA-C alleles showing the fewest. At a false discovery rate of 0.05, a later analysis linked around 15,000 TCR beta sequences to specific HLA alleles. Most TCR sequences were observed very rarely across donors, whereas some public TCRs were present in many individuals. An association between a missense DCLRE1C variant and V-gene and J-gene trimming of TCR beta chains was found in a later genetic analysis and replicated in an independent cohort. The classifier was reported to diagnose cytomegalovirus status with high specificity and sensitivity in both the original cohort and the validation cohort. Because counts were too low, more than 15 rarely observed V segments, including chromosome 9 orphons, were excluded from the earlier analysis of about 500 of the donors. A further reported finding was that TCR beta sequences accurately predicted the HLA-A and HLA-B alleles for most subjects in the first cohort. CMV serostatus was the only immune exposure information available for the cohort. According to the authors, the approach could potentially be generalized to other disease states and immunological phenotypes. Three of the identified cytomegalovirus-associated TCR beta chains were confirmed in vitro to be specific for cytomegalovirus antigens. HLA typing was unavailable for some donors at each locus, so association tests used only the typed subset. The cohort was sequenced for TCR beta chains only, and without alpha or paired-chain data the features that could be detected were limited. Assigning TCR associations to individual alleles was difficult when HLA alleles, especially DR and DQ, strongly co-occurred. In the study, around 150 TCR beta chains were listed as associated with cytomegalovirus.

The origin of this receptor is a woman in her 30s in good health and CMV-seronegative. Sequenced sample: PBMCs. The receptor chain draws on TRBV5-1 and TRBJ2-3; the D gene is perhaps TRBD2, from 7 matching bases. CDR3 loop: CASTKDGGLTDTQYF. The bases read TGCGCCAGCACCAAGGACGGGGGGCTAACAGATACGCAGTATTTT.